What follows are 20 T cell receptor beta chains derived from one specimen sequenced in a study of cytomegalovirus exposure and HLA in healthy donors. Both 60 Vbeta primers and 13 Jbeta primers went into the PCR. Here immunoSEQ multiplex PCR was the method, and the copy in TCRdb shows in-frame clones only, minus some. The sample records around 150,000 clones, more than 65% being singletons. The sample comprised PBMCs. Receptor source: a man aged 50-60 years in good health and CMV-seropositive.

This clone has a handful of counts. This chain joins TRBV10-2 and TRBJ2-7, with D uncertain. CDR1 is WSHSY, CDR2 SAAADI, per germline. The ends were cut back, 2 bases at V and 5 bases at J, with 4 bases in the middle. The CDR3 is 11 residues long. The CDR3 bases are TGCGCCAGCAGTGAGGGCCACGAGCAGTACTTC. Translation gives CASSEGHEQYF.

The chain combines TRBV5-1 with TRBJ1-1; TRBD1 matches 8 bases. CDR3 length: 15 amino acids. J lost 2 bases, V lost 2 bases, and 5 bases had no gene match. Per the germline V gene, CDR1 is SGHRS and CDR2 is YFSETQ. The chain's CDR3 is CASSLRTGSNTEAFF. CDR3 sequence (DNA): TGCGCCAGCAGCTTAAGGACAGGGTCAAACACTGAAGCTTTCTTT.

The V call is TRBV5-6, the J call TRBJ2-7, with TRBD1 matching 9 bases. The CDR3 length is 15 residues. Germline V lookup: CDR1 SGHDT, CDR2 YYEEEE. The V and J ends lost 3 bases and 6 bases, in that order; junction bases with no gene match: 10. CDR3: CASSSTGTGKVEQYF. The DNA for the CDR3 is TGTGCCAGCAGCTCGACCGGGACAGGGAAAGTCGAGCAGTACTTC.

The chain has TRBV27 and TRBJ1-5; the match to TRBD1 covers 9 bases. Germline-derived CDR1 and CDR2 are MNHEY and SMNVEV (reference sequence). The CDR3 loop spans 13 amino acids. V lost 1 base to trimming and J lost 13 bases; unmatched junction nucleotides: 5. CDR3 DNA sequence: TGTGCCAGCAGTTTATATGAGGGACAGGGTCAGCATTTT. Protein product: CASSLYEGQGQHF.

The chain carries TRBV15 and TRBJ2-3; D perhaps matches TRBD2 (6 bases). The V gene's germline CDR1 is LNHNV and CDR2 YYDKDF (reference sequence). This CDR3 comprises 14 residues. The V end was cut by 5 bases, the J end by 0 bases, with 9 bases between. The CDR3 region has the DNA TGTGCCACCAGCGAAGGGACTAGCACAGATACGCAGTATTTT. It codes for CATSEGTSTDTQYF.

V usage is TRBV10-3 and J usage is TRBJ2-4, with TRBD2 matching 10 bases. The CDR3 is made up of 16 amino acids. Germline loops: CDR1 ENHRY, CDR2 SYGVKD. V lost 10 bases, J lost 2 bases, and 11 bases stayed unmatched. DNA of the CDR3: TGTGCCACCGCAATACCTAGCGGGAGTACCAAAAACATTCAGTACTTC. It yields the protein CATAIPSGSTKNIQYF.

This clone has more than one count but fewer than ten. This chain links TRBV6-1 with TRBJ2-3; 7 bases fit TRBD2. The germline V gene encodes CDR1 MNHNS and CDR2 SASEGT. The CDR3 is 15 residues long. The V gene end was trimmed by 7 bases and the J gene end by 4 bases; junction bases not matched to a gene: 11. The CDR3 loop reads CASNEEEGGADTQYF. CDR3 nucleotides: TGTGCCAGCAACGAAGAAGAGGGAGGGGCAGATACGCAGTATTTT.

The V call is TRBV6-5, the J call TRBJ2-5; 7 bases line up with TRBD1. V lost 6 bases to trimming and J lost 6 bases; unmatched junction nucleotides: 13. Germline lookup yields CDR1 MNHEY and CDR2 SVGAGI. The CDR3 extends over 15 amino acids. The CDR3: CASSLRQGELKTQYF. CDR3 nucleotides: TGTGCCAGCAGCCTTCGGCAGGGGGAGCTTAAGACCCAGTACTTC.

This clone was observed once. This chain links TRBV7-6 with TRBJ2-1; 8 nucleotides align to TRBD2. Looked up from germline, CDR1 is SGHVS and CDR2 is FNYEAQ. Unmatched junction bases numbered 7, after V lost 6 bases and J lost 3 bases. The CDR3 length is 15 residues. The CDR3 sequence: CASSPLGLDYNEQFF. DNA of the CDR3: TGTGCCAGCAGTCCGTTGGGACTAGACTACAATGAGCAGTTCTTC.

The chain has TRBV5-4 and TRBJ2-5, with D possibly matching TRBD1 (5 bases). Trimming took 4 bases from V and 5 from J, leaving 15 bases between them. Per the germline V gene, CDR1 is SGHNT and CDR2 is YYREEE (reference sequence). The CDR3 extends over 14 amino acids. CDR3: CASSIDRVRETQYF. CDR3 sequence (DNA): TGTGCCAGCAGCATAGACAGAGTCCGTGAGACCCAGTACTTC.

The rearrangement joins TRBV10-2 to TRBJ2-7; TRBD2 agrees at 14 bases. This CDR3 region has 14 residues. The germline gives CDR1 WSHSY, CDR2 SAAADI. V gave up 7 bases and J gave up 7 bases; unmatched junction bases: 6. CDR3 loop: CASIMRLAGGEQYF. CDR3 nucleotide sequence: TGCGCCAGCATTATGAGACTAGCGGGAGGGGAGCAGTACTTC.

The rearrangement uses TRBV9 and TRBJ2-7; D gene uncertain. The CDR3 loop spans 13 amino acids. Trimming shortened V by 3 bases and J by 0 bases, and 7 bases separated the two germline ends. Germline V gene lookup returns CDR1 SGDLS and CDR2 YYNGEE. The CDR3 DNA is TGTGCCAGCAGCGATGCGGACTCCTACGAGCAGTACTTC. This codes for CASSDADSYEQYF.

Written as DNA, the CDR3 is TGTGCCAGCAGCAGCGGTGTGTGGGCGACCACTGAAGCTTTCTTT. Translation gives CASSSGVWATTEAFF. The J gene is TRBJ1-1, the V gene TRBV28; no reliable D call. Germline values: CDR1 MDHEN, CDR2 SYDVKM. The CDR3 is 15 residues long. V lost 6 bases and J lost 4, with 18 bases in between.

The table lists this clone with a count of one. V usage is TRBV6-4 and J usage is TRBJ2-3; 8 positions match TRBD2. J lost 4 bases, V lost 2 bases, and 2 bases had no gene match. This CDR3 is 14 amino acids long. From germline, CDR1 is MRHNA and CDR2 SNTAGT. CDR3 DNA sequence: TGTGCCAGCAGTGACAGAGCGGGAGCAGATACGCAGTATTTT. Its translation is CASSDRAGADTQYF.

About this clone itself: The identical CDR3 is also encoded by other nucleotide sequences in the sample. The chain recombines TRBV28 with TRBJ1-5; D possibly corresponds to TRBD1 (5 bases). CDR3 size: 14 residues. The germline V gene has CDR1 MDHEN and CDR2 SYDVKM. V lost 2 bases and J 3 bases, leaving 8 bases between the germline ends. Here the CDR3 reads CASSLRQYNQPQHF. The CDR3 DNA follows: TGTGCCAGCAGTTTAAGACAGTACAATCAGCCCCAGCATTTT.

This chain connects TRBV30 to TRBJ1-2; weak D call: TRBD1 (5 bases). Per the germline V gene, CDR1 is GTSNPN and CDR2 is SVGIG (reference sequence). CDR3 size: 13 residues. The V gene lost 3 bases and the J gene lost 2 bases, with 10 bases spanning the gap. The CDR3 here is CAWSLTVNYGYTF. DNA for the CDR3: TGTGCCTGGAGCTTGACAGTGAACTATGGCTACACCTTC.

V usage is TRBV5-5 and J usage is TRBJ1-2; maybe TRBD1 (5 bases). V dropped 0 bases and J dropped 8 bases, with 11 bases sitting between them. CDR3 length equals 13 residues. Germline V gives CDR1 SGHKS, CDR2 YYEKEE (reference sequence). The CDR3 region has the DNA TGTGCCAGCAGCTTGGTCAGGGTCGGGGGCTACACCTTC. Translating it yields CASSLVRVGGYTF.

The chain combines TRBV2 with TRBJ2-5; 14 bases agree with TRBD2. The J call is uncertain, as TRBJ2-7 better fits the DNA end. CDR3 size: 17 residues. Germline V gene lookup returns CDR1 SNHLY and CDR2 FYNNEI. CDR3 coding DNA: TGTGCCAGCACCACCGGGACTAGCGGGAGTTGGTCCTACGAGCAGTACTTC. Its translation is CASTTGTSGSWSYEQYF.

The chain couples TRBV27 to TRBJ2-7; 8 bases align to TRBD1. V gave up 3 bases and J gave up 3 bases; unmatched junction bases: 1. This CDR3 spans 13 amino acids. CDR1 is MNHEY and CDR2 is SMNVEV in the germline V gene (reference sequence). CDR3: CASSFTGGYEQYF. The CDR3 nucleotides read TGTGCCAGCAGTTTCACAGGGGGCTACGAGCAGTACTTC.

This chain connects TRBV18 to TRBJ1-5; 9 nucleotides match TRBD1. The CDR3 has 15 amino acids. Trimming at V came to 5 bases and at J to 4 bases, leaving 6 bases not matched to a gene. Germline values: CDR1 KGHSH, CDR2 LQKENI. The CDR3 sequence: CASSETGTGNQPQHF. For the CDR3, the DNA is TGTGCCAGCTCAGAAACCGGGACAGGGAATCAGCCCCAGCATTTT.